This TCR beta chain was captured in a study of Ad26.COV2.S vaccination and SARS-CoV-2 variants. Broader study findings: It was reported that spike-specific CD8+ and CD4+ T cell responses were substantially broad after vaccination. From the TCR breadth and depth analyses, total T cell responses may have been underestimated.

This CDR3 is 16 amino acids long. As to treatment: about 20 received Ad26.COV2.S at low or high dose, single or two shots; five or six received placebo; per-sample allocation not given. Specimen acquisition occurred on day 63 following the initial vaccine or placebo injection. TCRdb's copy holds only in-frame clones and misses some; the assay was immunoSEQ multiplex PCR. Of around 500,000 clones listed, 80% to 90% are singletons. To note about this clone: Its antigen is unidentified.

The sequence came from a person aged 18-60 years who received the Ad26.COV2.S COVID-19 vaccine or a placebo. The chain recombines TRBV12-2 with TRBJ1-5. TRBV12-2 is a listed pseudogene. This specimen consisted of peripheral blood, obtained in a trial of Ad26.COV2.S vaccine versus placebo. DNA of the CDR3: TGTGCAAGTCGCTTAGCGCCACTTAACGGATGTCAGCCCCAGCATTTT. It is translated as CASRLAPLNGCQPQHF.